The source of this T cell receptor (beta chain) is a study of regulatory T cells in long-lasting Graves disease. Study-level background: Those with persistent Graves' disease had received antithyroid drugs for over 5 years with positive TSH receptor antibodies.

This clonotype was recorded at least ten times. The germline V gene encodes CDR1 DFQATT and CDR2 SNEGSKA (reference sequence). The CDR3 has 13 residues. V dropped 4 bases and J dropped 9; count of bases not matched to a gene: 7. Time point meaning: persistent/refractory GD, antithyroid drugs over 5 years with positive TRAb. Following extraction of RNA from PBMCs, that RNA was used to make the TCR library. The guidelines of the American Thyroid Association were the basis for diagnosing Graves' disease. Arm-PCR with iRepertoire HTBI primers amplified the CDR3 regions for these TCR beta libraries. TCRdb called the multiplex PCR reads again in MiXCR, with one record for every CDR3 protein. The data contain about 400,000 distinct CDR3 sequences, around 21% of them seen just once; the ten biggest clones take up around 21%.

The source was peripheral blood mononuclear cells (PBMCs), collected when the disease was refractory, from a patient treated with antithyroid drugs. This TCR came from a female donor with Graves disease. V is TRBV20-1 and J is TRBJ2-7, with 12 bases matching TRBD2. CDR3 loop: CSATPTSGSRQYF. In nucleotides, the CDR3 is TGCAGTGCTACCCCGACTAGCGGGAGCCGGCAGTACTTC.